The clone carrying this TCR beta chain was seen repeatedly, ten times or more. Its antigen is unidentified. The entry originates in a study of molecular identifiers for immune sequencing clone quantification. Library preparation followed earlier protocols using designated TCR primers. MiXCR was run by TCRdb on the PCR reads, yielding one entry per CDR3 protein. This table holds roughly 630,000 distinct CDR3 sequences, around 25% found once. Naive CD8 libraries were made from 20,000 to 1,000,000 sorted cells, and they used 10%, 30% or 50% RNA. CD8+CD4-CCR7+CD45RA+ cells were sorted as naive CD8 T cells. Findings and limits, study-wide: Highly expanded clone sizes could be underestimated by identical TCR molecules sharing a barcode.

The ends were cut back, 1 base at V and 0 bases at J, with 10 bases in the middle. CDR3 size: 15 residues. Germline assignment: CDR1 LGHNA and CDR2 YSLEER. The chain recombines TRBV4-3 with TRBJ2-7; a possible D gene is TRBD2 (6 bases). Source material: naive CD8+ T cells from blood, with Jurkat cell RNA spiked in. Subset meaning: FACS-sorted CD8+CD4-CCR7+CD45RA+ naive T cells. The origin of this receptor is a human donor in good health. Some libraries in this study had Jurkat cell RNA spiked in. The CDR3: CASSQVGGISYEQYF. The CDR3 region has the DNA TGCGCCAGCAGCCAAGTCGGGGGAATCTCCTACGAGCAGTACTTC.